Below are 2 T cell receptor beta chains sequenced from a single sample in a study of T-cell memory formation after mild COVID-19. TCRdb used MiXCR to reprocess the 5' RACE reads, holding one entry per CDR3 protein. The sample has a few hundred thousand distinct CDR3 sequences, about 20% seen once. Sequencing was performed on PBMCs or a T cell subset sorted from them (not recorded which). Receptors were obtained from an adult woman who had mild COVID-19 (a few samples of this study predate the infection). Cell type and time point are not known.

The rearrangement joins TRBV9 to TRBJ2-1, with 7 bases lining up with TRBD2. The CDR3 is 14 residues long. The V segment lost 4 bases and the J segment 5 bases; nucleotides outside the gene matches: 6. Per germline, CDR1 SGDLS and CDR2 YYNGEE. This CDR3 reads CASSKFGGDNEQFF. CDR3 nucleotide sequence: TGTGCCAGCAGCAAATTTGGGGGGGACAATGAGCAGTTCTTC.

The rearrangement uses TRBV5-4 and TRBJ1-3; TRBD1 matches at 7 bases. Germline V gene data show CDR1 as SGHNT and CDR2 as YYREEE (reference sequence). The CDR3 sequence is 14 residues long. Germline trimming cut 4 bases from V and 6 bases from J; bases unmatched to any gene: 7. The CDR3 is CASSATGTENTIYF. The CDR3 coding sequence is TGTGCCAGCAGCGCGACCGGGACAGAAAACACCATATATTTT.